This T cell receptor (beta chain) was documented in a study of blood T cell repertoires in COVID-19. Germline lookup yields CDR1 SGHAT and CDR2 FQNNGV. The ends were cut back, 1 base at V and 5 bases at J, with 11 bases in the middle. This CDR3 has 14 residues. Assay used: immunoSEQ multiplex PCR; TCRdb lists only in-frame clones, some missing. Here the sample spans hundreds of thousands of clones, around 91% being singletons. Clinical histories supplied by participants themselves formed the basis of cohort assignment. This TCR was recovered from a woman aged 40 to 50 who had recovered from COVID-19. Sequencing was carried out using PBMCs or T cells enriched from blood (not recorded which). This chain links TRBV11-2 with TRBJ1-1; no definite D call. This CDR3 is CASSLGLRGTEAFF. DNA of the CDR3: TGTGCCAGCAGCTTAGGACTCCGTGGAACTGAAGCTTTCTTT.